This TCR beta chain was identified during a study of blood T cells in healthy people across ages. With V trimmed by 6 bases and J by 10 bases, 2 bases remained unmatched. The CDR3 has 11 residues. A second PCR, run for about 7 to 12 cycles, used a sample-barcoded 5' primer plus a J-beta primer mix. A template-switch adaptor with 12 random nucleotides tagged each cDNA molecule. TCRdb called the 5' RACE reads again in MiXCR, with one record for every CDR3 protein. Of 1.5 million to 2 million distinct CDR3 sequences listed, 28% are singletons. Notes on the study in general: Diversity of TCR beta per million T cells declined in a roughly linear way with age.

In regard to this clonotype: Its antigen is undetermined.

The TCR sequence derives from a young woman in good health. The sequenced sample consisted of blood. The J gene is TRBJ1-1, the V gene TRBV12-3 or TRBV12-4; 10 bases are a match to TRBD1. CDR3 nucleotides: TGTGCCAGCAGGACAGGGGGCTTAGCTTTCTTT. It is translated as CASRTGGLAFF.